The next 2 T cell receptor beta chains were all read from a single sample in a study of T-cell memory formation after mild COVID-19. Each CDR3 protein gets one entry after TCRdb re-called the 5' RACE reads with MiXCR. The sample has about 390,000 distinct CDR3 sequences; roughly 20% are singletons. The sample comprised PBMCs or a T cell subset sorted from them (not recorded which). The receptors come from an adult woman who had mild COVID-19 (a few samples of this study predate the infection). Cell type and time point are not known.

The chain combines TRBV7-9 with TRBJ2-1; D gene ambiguous. Per the germline V gene, CDR1 is SEHNR and CDR2 is FQNEAQ (reference sequence). The CDR3 is 11 residues long. V was pared by 7 bases and J by 8 bases, with 9 bases between. The DNA of the CDR3 is TGTGCCAGCACCAGCGTCGATGAGCAGTTCTTC. Translating it yields CASTSVDEQFF.

A few counts support this clonotype. The V gene is TRBV24-1, the J gene TRBJ1-5; D gene uncertain. The length of the CDR3 is 12 residues. V was trimmed by 7 bases and J by 9 bases, leaving 12 bases between them. Germline V gene sequence: CDR1 KGHDR, CDR2 SFDVKD. CDR3 coding DNA: TGTGCCACCAGCTCAACAGACCGGCCCCAGCATTTT. Protein sequence: CATSSTDRPQHF.